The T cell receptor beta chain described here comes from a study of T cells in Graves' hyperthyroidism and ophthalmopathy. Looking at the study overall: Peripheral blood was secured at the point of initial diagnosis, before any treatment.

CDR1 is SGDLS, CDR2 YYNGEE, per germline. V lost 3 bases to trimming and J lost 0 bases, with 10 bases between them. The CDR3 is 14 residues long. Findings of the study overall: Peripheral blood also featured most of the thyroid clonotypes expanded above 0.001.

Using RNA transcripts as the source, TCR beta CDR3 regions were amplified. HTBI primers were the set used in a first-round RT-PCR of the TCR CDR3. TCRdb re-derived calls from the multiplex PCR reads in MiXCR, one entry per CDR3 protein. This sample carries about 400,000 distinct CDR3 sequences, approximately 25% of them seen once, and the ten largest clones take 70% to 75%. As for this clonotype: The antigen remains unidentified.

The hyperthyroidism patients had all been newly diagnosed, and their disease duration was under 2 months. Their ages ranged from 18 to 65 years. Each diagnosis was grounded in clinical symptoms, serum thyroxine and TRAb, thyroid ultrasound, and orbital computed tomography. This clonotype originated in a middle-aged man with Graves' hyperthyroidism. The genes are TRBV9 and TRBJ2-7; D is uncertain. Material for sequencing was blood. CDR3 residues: CASSDDDSSYEQYF. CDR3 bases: TGTGCCAGCAGCGACGATGACTCCTCCTACGAGCAGTACTTC.